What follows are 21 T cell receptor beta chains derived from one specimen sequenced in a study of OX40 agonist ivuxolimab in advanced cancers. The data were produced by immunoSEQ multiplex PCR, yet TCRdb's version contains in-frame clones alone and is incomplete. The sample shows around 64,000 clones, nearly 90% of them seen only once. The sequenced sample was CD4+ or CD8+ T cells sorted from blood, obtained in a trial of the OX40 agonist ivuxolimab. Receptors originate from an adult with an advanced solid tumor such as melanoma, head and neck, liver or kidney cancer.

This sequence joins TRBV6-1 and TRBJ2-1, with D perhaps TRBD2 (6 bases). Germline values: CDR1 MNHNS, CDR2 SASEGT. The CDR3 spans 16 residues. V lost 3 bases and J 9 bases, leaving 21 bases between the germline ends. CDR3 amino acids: CASSDGTDLGQVEQFF. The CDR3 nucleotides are TGTGCCAGCAGTGACGGGACTGACCTTGGACAAGTTGAGCAGTTCTTC.

The CDR3 is CASSSRGGGNQPQHF. Here the CDR3 DNA reads TGTGCCAGCAGTAGTAGGGGGGGCGGGAATCAGCCCCAGCATTTT. The chain has TRBV2 and TRBJ1-5, with a possible D match to TRBD1 (6 bases). This CDR3 comprises 15 residues. Germline V CDR1 and CDR2: SNHLY, FYNNEI. Trimming cost V 5 bases and J 4 bases, with 15 bases left between them.

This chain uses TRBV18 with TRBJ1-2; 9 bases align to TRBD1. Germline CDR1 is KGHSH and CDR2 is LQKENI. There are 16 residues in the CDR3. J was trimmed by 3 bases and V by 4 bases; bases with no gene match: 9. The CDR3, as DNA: TGTGCCAGCTCACAAGGGACAGGGCAGAACCACTATGGCTACACCTTC. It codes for CASSQGTGQNHYGYTF.

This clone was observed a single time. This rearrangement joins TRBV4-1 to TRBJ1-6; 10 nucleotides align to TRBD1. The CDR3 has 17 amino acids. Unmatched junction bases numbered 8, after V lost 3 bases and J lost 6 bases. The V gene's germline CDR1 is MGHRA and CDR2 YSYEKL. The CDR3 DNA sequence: TGCGCCAGCAGCCAGGGACAGGGGATGAATCTTAATTCACCCCTCCACTTT. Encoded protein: CASSQGQGMNLNSPLHF.

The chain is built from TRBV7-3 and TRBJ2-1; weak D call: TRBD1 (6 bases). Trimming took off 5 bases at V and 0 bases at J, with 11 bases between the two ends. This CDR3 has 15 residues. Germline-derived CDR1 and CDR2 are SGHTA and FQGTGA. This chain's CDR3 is CASSPDRFSYNEQFF. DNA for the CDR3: TGTGCCAGCAGCCCCGACAGGTTCTCCTACAATGAGCAGTTCTTC.

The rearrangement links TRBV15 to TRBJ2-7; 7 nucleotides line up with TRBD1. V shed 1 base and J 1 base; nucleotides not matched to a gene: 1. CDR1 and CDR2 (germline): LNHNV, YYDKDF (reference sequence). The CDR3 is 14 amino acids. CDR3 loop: CATSRGTGSYEQYF. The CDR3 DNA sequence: TGTGCCACCAGCAGAGGGACAGGTTCCTACGAGCAGTACTTC.

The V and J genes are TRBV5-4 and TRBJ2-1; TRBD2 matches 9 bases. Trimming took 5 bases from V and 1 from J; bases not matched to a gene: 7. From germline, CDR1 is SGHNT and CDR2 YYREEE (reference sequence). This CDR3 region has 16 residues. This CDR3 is CASSSSGMRSYNEQFF. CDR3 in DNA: TGTGCCAGCAGTTCTAGCGGGATGCGTTCCTACAATGAGCAGTTCTTC. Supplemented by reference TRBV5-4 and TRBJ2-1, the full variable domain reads ETGVTQSPTHLIKTRGQQVTLRCSSQSGHNTVSWYQQALGQGPQFIFQYYREEENGRGNFPPRFSGLQFPNYSSELNVNALELDDSALYLCASSSSGMRSYNEQFFGPGTRLTVL.

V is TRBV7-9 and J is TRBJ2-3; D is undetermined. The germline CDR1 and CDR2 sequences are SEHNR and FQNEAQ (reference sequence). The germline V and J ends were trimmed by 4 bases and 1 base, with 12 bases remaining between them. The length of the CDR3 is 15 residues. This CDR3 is CASSSRIYGTDTQYF. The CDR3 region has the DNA TGTGCCAGCAGCTCACGCATTTACGGCACAGATACGCAGTATTTT.

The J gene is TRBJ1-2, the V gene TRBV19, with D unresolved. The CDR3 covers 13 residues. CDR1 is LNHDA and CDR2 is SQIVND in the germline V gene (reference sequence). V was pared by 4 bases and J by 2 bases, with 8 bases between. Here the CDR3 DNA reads TGTGCCAGTAGTACTAACGGGAACTATGGCTACACCTTC. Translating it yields CASSTNGNYGYTF.

The CDR3 here is CASTWTSGSGEQFF. CDR3 nucleotide sequence: TGTGCCAGCACCTGGACTAGCGGGAGCGGCGAGCAGTTCTTC. The chain couples TRBV2 to TRBJ2-1; 13 bases map to TRBD2. This CDR3 comprises 14 residues. Unmatched junction bases numbered 7, after V lost 7 bases and J lost 10 bases. Per germline, CDR1 SNHLY and CDR2 FYNNEI.

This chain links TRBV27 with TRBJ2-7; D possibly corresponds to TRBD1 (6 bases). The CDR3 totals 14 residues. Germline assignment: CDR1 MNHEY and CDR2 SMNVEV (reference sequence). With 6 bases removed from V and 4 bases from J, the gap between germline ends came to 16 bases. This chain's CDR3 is CASSLGRGSYEQYF. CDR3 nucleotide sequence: TGTGCCAGCAGCCTGGGCAGGGGCTCGTACGAGCAGTACTTC.

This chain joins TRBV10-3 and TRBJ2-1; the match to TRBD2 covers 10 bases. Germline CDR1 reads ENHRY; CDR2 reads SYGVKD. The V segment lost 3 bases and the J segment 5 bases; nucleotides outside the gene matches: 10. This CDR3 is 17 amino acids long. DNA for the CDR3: TGTGCCATCAGTGAACCTAGCGGGGGCGTTCCCGACAATGAGCAGTTCTTC. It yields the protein CAISEPSGGVPDNEQFF.

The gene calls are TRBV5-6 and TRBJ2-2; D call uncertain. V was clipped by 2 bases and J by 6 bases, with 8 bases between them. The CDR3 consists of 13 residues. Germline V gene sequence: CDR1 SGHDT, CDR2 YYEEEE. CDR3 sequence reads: CASSLVGPGELFF. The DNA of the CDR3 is TGTGCCAGCAGCTTAGTTGGGCCCGGGGAGCTGTTTTTT.

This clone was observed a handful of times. The CDR3 is CASSDSGDTMRQFF. The CDR3 coding sequence is TGTGCCAGCAGTGACTCTGGGGATACAATGAGGCAGTTCTTC. The chain has TRBV6-4 and TRBJ2-1; D not resolved. The CDR3 has 14 residues. CDR1 is MRHNA and CDR2 is SNTAGT in the germline V gene. V was trimmed by 0 bases and J by 12 bases, leaving 15 bases between them.

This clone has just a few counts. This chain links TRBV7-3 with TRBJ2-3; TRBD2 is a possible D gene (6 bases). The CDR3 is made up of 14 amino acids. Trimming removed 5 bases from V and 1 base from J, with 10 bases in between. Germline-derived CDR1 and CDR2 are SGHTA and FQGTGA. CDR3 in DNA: TGTGCCAGCAGCCCAAGACTAGGCACAGATACGCAGTATTTT. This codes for CASSPRLGTDTQYF. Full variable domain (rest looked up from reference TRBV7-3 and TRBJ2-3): GAGVSQTPSNKVTEKGKYVELRCDPISGHTALYWYRQSLGQGPEFLIYFQGTGAADDSGLPNDRFFAVRPEGSVSTLKIQRTERGDSAVYLCASSPRLGTDTQYFGPGTRLTVL.

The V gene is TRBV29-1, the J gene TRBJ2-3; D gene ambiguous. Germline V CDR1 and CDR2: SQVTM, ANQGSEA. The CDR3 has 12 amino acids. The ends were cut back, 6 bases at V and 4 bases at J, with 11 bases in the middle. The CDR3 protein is CSVGSNPDTQYF. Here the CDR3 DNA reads TGCAGCGTCGGAAGTAATCCAGATACGCAGTATTTT.

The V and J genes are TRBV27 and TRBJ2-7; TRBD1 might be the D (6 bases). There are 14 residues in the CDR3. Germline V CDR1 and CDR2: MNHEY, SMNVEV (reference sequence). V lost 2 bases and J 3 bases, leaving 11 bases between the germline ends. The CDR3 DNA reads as TGTGCCAGCAGTTTAGTTGGCAGGGGCTACGAGCAGTACTTC. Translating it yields CASSLVGRGYEQYF.

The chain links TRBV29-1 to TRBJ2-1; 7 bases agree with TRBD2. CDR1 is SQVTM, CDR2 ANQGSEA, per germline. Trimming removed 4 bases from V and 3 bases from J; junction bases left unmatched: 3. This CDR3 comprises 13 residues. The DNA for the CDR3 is TGCAGCGTTGGCCAGCGGGGCTACAATGAGCAGTTCTTC. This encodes CSVGQRGYNEQFF.

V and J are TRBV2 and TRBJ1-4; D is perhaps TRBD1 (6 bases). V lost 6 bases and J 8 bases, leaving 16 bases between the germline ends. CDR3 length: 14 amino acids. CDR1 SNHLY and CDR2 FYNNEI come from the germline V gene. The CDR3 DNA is TGTGCCAGCAGGTCTCAGGGTGGGGGCGAAAAACTGTTTTTT. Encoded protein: CASRSQGGGEKLFF.

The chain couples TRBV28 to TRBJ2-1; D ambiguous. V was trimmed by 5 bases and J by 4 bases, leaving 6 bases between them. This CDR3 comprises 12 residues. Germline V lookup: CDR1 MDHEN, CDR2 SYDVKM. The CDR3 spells CASSIEYNEQFF. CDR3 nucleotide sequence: TGTGCCAGCAGTATCGAATACAATGAGCAGTTCTTC.

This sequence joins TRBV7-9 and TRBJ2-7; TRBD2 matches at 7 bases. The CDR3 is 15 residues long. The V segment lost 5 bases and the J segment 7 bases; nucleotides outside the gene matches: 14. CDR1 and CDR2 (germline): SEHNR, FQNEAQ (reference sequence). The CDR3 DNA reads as TGTGCCAGCAGCCCCAGGCGGGCGGGAGTGGAGGAGCAGTACTTC. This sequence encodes CASSPRRAGVEEQYF.